This T cell receptor (beta chain) stems from a study of a mutant IDH1 vaccine in newly diagnosed glioma. Study details: Previous treatment comprised radiotherapy, temozolomide, or both, mostly both.

The table came from immunoSEQ multiplex PCR; TCRdb's copy has only in-frame clones and leaves some out. The sample contains some 67,000 clones, around 88% of which appear only once. Described time point: baseline, week 1 (first vaccination visit). Indicated treatment: pre-vaccination baseline after standard-of-care therapy. Trimming cost V 4 bases and J 2 bases, with 13 bases left between them. Germline loops: CDR1 SGHDT, CDR2 YYEEEE. The CDR3 covers 14 residues. The sequence derives from a woman between 18 and 30 years old with glioma. Some clones in this sample may be carry-over from other donors' samples. The rearrangement links TRBV5-6 to TRBJ2-7, with D perhaps TRBD2 (5 bases). The material sequenced was peripheral blood mononuclear cells (PBMCs), taken from a glioma patient treated with radiotherapy, temozolomide or both. The CDR3 sequence is CASSLEHGTYEQYF. As DNA, the CDR3 is TGTGCCAGCAGCCTTGAACACGGGACCTACGAGCAGTACTTC.